This paragraph covers one T cell receptor (beta chain) sequence. It has no known antigen specificity. No much larger clonotype is one base removed from it; base qualities were not supplied. The trial excluded patients who had a history of autoimmune disease or were on systemic immunosuppression. In every dose cohort, peripheral blood was drawn for TCR sequencing at baseline, cycle 4 day 1, and cycle 7 day 1. The samples were drawn from a first-in-human, open-label, multicenter phase I dose-escalation trial of ivuxolimab. Adults with locally advanced or metastatic head and neck squamous cell, hepatocellular, melanoma or renal cell carcinoma were enrolled in the trial. Before TCR sequencing, CD4+ T cells and CD8+ T cells were sorted from peripheral blood as separate populations. The sample comes from a study of OX40 agonist ivuxolimab in advanced cancers. The study in broad terms: Ivuxolimab, which targeted the costimulatory receptor OX40 (CD134), was an agonistic, fully human IgG2 monoclonal antibody. Intravenous ivuxolimab was administered to patients every 2 weeks at six dose levels: 0.01, 0.1, 0.3, 1.5, 3 and 10 mg/kg. Prior anti-PD-1, anti-PD-L1 or anti-CTLA-4 therapy was permitted, and checkpoint inhibitors had been received by around 40% of dose-escalation patients. The dose-escalation cohort was roughly 83% male with a mean age of about 60 years, ranging from roughly 23 to 85. The point of sequencing TCRbeta in the periphery was to test whether ivuxolimab changed TCR sequence diversity and drove clonal T-cell expansion. Partial responses occurred in three dose-escalation patients: two with cutaneous melanoma and one with hepatocellular carcinoma. The paper describes the monotherapy dose-escalation part (N ≈ 51 patients) of the phase I trial of ivuxolimab. Among the approximately 50 dose-escalation patients, some 19 had hepatocellular carcinoma, about 15 melanoma, 9 renal cell carcinoma and 9 head and neck cancer.

Genomic DNA was isolated from the sorted cells so that the TCRbeta CDR3 region could be sequenced. The immunoSEQ Assay was used to sequence the TCRbeta CDR3 regions. Here the immuneACCESS table is served through TCRdb, limited to in-frame sequences with V and J called. Missing clones are a known gap in these copies; in checked studies unresolved V genes cover under half, and the rest lacks a known reason. In this sample the table shows about 69,000 clones, 85% to 90% of which occur a single time. Jointly, the top ten make up 10% of the sample. V drops 0 bases and J drops 2 bases, leaving 5 bases in between. CDR1 and CDR2 are drawn from the germline V gene: LGHNA, YNFKEQ. Taken from cysteine to phenylalanine, the CDR3 has 13 residues. Only CDR3 DNA remains: 39 bases, in frame from the first base. Overall study outcomes, separate from this receptor: Low levels of normalized T-cell clonal expansion were also seen in some patients who did not respond. At doses of 0.1 to 3.0 mg/kg, clonal expansion of both CD4+ and CD8+ T cells in blood was seen between baseline and week 6. Which antigens the clonally expanded peripheral T cells were specific for was not determined. In partial responders in the 0.1-3.0 mg/kg groups, normalized peripheral clonal expansion was found to be among the lowest, especially among CD8+ T cells. After ivuxolimab, more expanded clones were found on average in CD8+ T cells than in CD4+ T cells.

The sequence is built from TRBV4-2 and TRBJ2-7; no D gene is confidently identified. The source material was CD4+ or CD8+ T cells sorted from blood, sampled in a trial of the OX40 agonist ivuxolimab. The source of this sequence is an adult with an advanced solid tumor such as melanoma, head and neck, liver or kidney cancer. The DNA is as follows: TGTGCCAGCAGCCAAGATTTGGCCTACGAGCAGTACTTC. It codes for CASSQDLAYEQYF.